What follows is one T cell receptor (beta chain) and its context. What it binds is unknown. This sample stems from a study of shared clonotypes between healthy human individuals. In the study overall: For every donor, three CD4 naive, three CD4 memory, two CD8 naive and one CD8 memory plates were used. Study outcomes and limitations: Shared clonotypes: approximately 5% naive CD4, around 3.4% naive CD8, less than 2.5% memory CD4, 0.4% memory CD8. Blood was the sole source, and tissue repertoires probably differ. Estimated clonotype richness was generally higher in naive than memory subsets.

Only in-frame clones appear in the TCRdb table, and some are missing; sequencing was by immunoSEQ multiplex PCR. The data show about 1 million clones, more than 60% seen once. Germline V gene sequence: CDR1 SNHLY, CDR2 FYNNEI. V trimming: 7 bases; J trimming: 8 bases; junction bases outside the gene matches: 10. The CDR3 length is 15 residues. V is TRBV2 and J is TRBJ2-1; 11 nucleotides line up with TRBD1. What was sequenced was memory CD4+ T cells sorted from blood. Subset described: CD45RA-negative fraction. The sequence derives from a man younger than 35 in good health. The CDR3 DNA is TGTGCCAGCACCCAAAGGACAGGGGGCGGGGATGAGCAGTTCTTC. Translated, it gives CASTQRTGGGDEQFF.